The clone carrying this T cell receptor (beta chain) was detected once. The data were taken from a study of blood T cell repertoires in COVID-19. In the source study's methods: The assay estimated nucleated cells by amplifying reference gene primers. Sequencing used immunoSEQ multiplex PCR; TCRdb keeps in-frame clones, though not all of them. V, J and clone size are those of that table, while D and trimming were read from the DNA. The profile covers roughly 72,000 clones, with 88% appearing a single time and over 35% taken by the ten largest. There are 13 residues in the CDR3. Germline V lookup: CDR1 SGHTA, CDR2 FQGTGA. V gave up 3 bases and J gave up 8 bases, with 13 bases separating them.

The receptor's source is a human donor in a cohort sampled during active COVID-19. The sample comprised peripheral blood. The V call is TRBV7-3, the J call TRBJ1-2; D perhaps matches TRBD1 (6 bases). DNA of the CDR3: TGTGCCAGCAGCTTCTCAGGGGAAGGGGGCTACACCTTC. It translates to CASSFSGEGGYTF.